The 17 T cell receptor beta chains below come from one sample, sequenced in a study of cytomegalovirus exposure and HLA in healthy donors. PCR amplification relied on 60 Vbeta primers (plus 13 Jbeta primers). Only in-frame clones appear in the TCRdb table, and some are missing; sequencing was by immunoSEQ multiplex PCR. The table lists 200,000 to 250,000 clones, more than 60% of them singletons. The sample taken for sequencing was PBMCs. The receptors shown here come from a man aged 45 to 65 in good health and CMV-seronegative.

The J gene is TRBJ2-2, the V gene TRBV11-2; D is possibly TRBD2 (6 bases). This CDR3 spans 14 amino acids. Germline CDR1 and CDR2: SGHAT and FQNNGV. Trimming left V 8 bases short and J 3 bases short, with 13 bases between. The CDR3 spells CASPGGRDTGELFF. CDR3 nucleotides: TGTGCCAGCCCCGGAGGGCGGGACACCGGGGAGCTGTTTTTT.

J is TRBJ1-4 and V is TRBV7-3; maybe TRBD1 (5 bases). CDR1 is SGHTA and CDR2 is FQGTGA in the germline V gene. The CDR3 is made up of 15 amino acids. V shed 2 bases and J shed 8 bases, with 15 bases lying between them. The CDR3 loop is CASSLYQGVREKLFF. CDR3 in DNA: TGTGCCAGCAGCTTATATCAAGGGGTTCGAGAAAAACTGTTTTTT. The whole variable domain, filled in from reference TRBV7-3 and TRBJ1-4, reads GAGVSQTPSNKVTEKGKYVELRCDPISGHTALYWYRQSLGQGPEFLIYFQGTGAADDSGLPNDRFFAVRPEGSVSTLKIQRTERGDSAVYLCASSLYQGVREKLFFGSGTQLSVL.

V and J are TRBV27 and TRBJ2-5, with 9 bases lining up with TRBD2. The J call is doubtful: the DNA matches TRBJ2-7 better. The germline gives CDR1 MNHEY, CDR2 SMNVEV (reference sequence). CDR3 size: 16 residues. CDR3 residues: CASSLIGGRGSYEQYF. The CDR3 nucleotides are TGTGCCAGCAGTTTGATTGGCGGGAGGGGTTCCTACGAGCAGTACTTC.

The CDR3 nucleotides read TGTGCCAGTAGTATTATGACAGGGGCAGGAGAGACCCAGTACTTC. Amino acids: CASSIMTGAGETQYF. The rearrangement links TRBV19 to TRBJ2-5; 8 nucleotides agree with TRBD1. Germline values: CDR1 LNHDA, CDR2 SQIVND (reference sequence). J gave up 4 bases and V 3 bases, and 7 bases lay outside the gene matches. CDR3 length equals 15 residues. Drawing the rest from reference TRBV19 and TRBJ2-5, the complete variable domain is DGGITQSPKYLFRKEGQNVTLSCEQNLNHDAMYWYRQDPGQGLRLIYYSQIVNDFQKGDIAEGYSVSREKKESFPLTVTSAQKNPTAFYLCASSIMTGAGETQYFGPGTRLLVL.

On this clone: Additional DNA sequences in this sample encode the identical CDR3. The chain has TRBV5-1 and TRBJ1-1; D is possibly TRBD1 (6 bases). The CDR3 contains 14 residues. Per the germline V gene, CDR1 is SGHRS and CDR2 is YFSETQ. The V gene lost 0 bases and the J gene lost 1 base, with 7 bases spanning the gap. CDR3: CASSLGGQNTEAFF. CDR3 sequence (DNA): TGCGCCAGCAGCTTGGGGGGACAGAACACTGAAGCTTTCTTT.

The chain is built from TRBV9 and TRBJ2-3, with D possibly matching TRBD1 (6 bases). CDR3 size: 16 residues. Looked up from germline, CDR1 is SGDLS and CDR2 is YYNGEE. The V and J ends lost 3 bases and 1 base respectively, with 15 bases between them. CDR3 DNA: TGTGCCAGCAGCGCCACAGGGAGTATAGGCACAGATACGCAGTATTTT. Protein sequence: CASSATGSIGTDTQYF.

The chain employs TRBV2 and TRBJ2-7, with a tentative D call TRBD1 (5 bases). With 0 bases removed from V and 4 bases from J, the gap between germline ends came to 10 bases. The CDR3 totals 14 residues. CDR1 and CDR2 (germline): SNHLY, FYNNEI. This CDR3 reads CASSEALDRYEQYF. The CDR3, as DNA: TGTGCCAGCAGTGAAGCGCTAGACAGATACGAGCAGTACTTC.

CDR3: CASSVRGEGSNYGYTF. CDR3 nucleotide sequence: TGTGCCAGCAGCGTACGAGGGGAGGGTAGTAACTATGGCTACACCTTC. J is TRBJ1-2 and V is TRBV9; TRBD1 is a possible D gene (5 bases). Trimming took 1 base from V and 1 from J, leaving 14 bases between them. The CDR3 totals 16 residues. Germline CDR1 SGDLS, CDR2 YYNGEE.

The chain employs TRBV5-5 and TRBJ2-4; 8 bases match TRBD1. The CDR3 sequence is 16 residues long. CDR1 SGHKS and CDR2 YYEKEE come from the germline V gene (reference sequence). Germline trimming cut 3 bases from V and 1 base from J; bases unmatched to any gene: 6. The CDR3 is CASSYAGGAAKNIQYF. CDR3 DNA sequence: TGTGCCAGCAGCTACGCAGGGGGCGCTGCCAAAAACATTCAGTACTTC.

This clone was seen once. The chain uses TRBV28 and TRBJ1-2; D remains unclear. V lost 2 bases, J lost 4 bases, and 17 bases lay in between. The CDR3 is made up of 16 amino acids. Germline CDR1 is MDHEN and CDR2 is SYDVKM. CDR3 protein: CASSLGGPGDVYGYTF. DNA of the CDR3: TGTGCCAGCAGTTTAGGTGGGCCCGGCGATGTCTATGGCTACACCTTC.

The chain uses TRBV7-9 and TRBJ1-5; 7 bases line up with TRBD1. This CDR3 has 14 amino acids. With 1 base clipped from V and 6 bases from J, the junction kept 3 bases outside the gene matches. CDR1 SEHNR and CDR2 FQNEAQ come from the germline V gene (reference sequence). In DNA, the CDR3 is TGTGCCAGCAGCTTAGTAGGGGGCGGTCAGCCCCAGCATTTT. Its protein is CASSLVGGGQPQHF.

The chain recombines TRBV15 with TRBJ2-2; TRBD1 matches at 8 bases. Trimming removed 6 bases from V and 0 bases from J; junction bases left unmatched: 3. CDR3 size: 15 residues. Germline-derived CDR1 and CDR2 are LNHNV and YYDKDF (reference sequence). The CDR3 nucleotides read TGTGCCACCAGGACAGGGGACCCGAACACCGGGGAGCTGTTTTTT. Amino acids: CATRTGDPNTGELFF.

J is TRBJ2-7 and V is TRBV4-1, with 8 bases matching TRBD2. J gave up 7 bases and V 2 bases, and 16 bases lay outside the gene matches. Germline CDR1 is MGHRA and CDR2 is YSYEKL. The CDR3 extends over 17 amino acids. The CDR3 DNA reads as TGCGCCAGCAGCCAAACTATGGGGTTGGAGCGGGAGTGGGAGCAGTACTTC. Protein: CASSQTMGLEREWEQYF.

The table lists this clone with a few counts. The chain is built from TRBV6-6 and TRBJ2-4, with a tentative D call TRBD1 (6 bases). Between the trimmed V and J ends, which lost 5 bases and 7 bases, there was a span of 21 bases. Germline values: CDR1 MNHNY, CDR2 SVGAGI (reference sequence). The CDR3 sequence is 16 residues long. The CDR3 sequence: CASSPRGRVDDNIQYF. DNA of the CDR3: TGTGCCAGCAGTCCCAGGGGACGGGTGGACGATAACATTCAGTACTTC.

The CDR3 loop is CASSVGLAGPSYNEQFF. In DNA form, the CDR3 reads TGCGCCAGCAGCGTGGGGCTAGCGGGCCCCTCCTACAATGAGCAGTTCTTC. The J gene is TRBJ2-1, the V gene TRBV5-1, with 8 bases identical to TRBD2. The length of the CDR3 is 17 residues. Losses at the gene ends were 4 bases for V and 0 bases for J; bases not matched to a gene: 9. Germline V gene sequence: CDR1 SGHRS, CDR2 YFSETQ.

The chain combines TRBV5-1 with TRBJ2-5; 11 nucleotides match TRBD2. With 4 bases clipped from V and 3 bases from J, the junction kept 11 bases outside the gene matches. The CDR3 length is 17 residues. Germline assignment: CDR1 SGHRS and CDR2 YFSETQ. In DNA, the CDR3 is TGCGCCAGCAGCCTCGGAGGGCTAGCGGGAGGTAAAGAGACCCAGTACTTC. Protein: CASSLGGLAGGKETQYF. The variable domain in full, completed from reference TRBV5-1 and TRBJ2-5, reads KAGVTQTPRYLIKTRGQQVTLSCSPISGHRSVSWYQQTPGQGLQFLFEYFSETQRNKGNFPGRFSGRQFSNSRSEMNVSTLELGDSALYLCASSLGGLAGGKETQYFGPGTRLLVL.

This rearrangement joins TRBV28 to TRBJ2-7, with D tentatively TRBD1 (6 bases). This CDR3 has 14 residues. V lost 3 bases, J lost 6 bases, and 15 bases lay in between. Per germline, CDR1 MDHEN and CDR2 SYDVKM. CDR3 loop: CASSFYGQPSEQYF. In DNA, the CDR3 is TGTGCCAGCAGTTTCTACGGACAGCCTAGCGAGCAGTACTTC.